The following is a T cell receptor (beta chain) sequence with its context. Some clones are missing from TCRdb's copy, which holds only in-frame ones; the method was immunoSEQ multiplex PCR. The sample includes a few hundred thousand clones, roughly 88% of them seen just once. The data belong to a study of blood T cell repertoires in COVID-19. On the study more broadly: T cells, B-cell-depleted T cells, or PBMCs supplied cDNA or gDNA.

The V end was cut by 3 bases, the J end by 3 bases, with 15 bases between. The CDR3 loop spans 15 amino acids. Germline-derived CDR1 and CDR2 are MDHEN and SYDVKM. Those who participated ranged in age from roughly 18 to 89 years and resided in around 22 US areas. Those designated as exposed participants met a COVID-19 case within 2 weeks before study entry. This receptor was obtained from a woman in her thirties or forties who had been exposed to COVID-19. This chain uses TRBV28 with TRBJ2-7, with D hard to call. Sequences were obtained from PBMCs or T cells enriched from blood (not recorded which). CDR3 loop: CASSFQWAPNYEQYF. CDR3 coding DNA: TGTGCCAGCAGTTTCCAGTGGGCACCCAACTACGAGCAGTACTTC. Supplemented by reference TRBV28 and TRBJ2-7, the full variable domain reads DVKVTQSSRYLVKRTGEKVFLECVQDMDHENMFWYRQDPGLGLRLIYFSYDVKMKEKGDIPEGYSVSREKKERFSLILESASTNQTSMYLCASSFQWAPNYEQYFGPGTRLTVT.